Listed below are T cell receptor beta chains from one sample, sequenced in a study of identical twins. TCRdb processed the 5' RACE reads anew with MiXCR; each CDR3 protein has one entry. The sample shows about 240,000 distinct CDR3 sequences, over 9.5% of them seen only once. Sequenced sample: memory T cells sorted from blood. These receptors were taken from a man in his forties or fifties in good health. Each CDR3 is given with its conserved first and last residue. A D gene is named only where the DNA matches it firmly. A clone size is listed for some rows: how often the clone was seen (once, few, many), or a class if it is expanded.

size: many
D: TRBD1
J: TRBJ1-5
V: TRBV12-3/TRBV12-4
CDR3: CASSLGTASQPQHF
DNA: TGTGCCAGCAGTTTGGGGACAGCTAGTCAGCCCCAGCATTTT

size: few
D: .
J: TRBJ1-2
V: TRBV20-1
CDR3: CSARDQPAAGRGYTF
DNA: TGCAGTGCTAGAGATCAGCCGGCCGCTGGTCGGGGCTACACCTTC

size: .
D: .
J: TRBJ1-6
V: TRBV2
CDR3: CASQGHSYNSPLHF
DNA: TGTGCCAGCCAGGGACACTCTTATAATTCACCCCTCCACTTT

size: .
D: .
J: TRBJ2-2
V: TRBV12-3/TRBV12-4
CDR3: CASSFTGTSGELFF
DNA: TGTGCCAGCAGTTTCACAGGGACTTCCGGGGAGCTGTTTTTT

size: many
D: .
J: TRBJ2-7
V: TRBV29-1
CDR3: CSVEDVRARRYF
DNA: TGCAGCGTTGAAGACGTCAGGGCACGGCGGTACTTC

size: many
D: .
J: TRBJ2-1
V: TRBV20-1
CDR3: CSAARGNGYNEQFF
DNA: TGCAGTGCAGCTAGGGGGAACGGCTACAATGAGCAGTTCTTC

size: few
D: TRBD1
J: TRBJ1-2
V: TRBV6-1
CDR3: CASSTTGQGTARRGYTF
DNA: TGTGCCAGCAGTACAACGGGACAGGGCACTGCTAGGAGGGGCTACACCTTC

size: .
D: .
J: TRBJ2-7
V: TRBV3-1
CDR3: CASSQVGEPHEQYF
DNA: TGTGCCAGCAGCCAAGTTGGAGAGCCTCACGAGCAGTACTTC

size: few
D: .
J: TRBJ2-7
V: TRBV5-1
CDR3: CASNWDAGGTYEQYF
DNA: TGCGCCAGCAACTGGGACGCTGGCGGGACCTACGAGCAGTACTTC

size: many
D: TRBD1
J: TRBJ1-2
V: TRBV6-2/TRBV6-3
CDR3: CASSIYLQGNKGYTF
DNA: TGTGCCAGCAGTATCTACTTACAGGGGAATAAGGGCTACACCTTC

size: many
D: TRBD2
J: TRBJ2-2
V: TRBV6-5
CDR3: CASSYYVRAGGGELFF
DNA: TGTGCCAGCAGTTACTACGTGCGAGCGGGGGGCGGGGAGCTGTTTTTT

size: many
D: .
J: TRBJ2-7
V: TRBV7-2
CDR3: CASSLEPGPTYEQYF
DNA: TGTGCCAGCAGCTTAGAACCCGGGCCTACCTACGAGCAGTACTTC